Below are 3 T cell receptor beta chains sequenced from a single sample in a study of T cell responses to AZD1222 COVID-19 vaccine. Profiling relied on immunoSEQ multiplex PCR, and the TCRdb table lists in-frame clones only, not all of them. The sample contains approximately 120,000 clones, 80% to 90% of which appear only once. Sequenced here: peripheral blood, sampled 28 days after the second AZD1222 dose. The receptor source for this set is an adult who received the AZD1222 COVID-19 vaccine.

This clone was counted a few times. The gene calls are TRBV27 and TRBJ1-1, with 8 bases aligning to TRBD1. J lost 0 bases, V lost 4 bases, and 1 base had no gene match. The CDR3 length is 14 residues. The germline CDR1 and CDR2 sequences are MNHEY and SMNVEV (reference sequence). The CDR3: CASSSRGLNTEAFF. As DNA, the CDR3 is TGTGCCAGCAGTTCCAGGGGGCTGAACACTGAAGCTTTCTTT.

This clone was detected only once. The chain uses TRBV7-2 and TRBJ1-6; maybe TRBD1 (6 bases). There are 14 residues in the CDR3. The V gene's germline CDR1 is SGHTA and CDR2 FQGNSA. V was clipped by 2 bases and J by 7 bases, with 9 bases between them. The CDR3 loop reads CASSLRTANSPLHF. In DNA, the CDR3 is TGTGCCAGCAGCTTAAGGACAGCGAATTCACCCCTCCACTTT.

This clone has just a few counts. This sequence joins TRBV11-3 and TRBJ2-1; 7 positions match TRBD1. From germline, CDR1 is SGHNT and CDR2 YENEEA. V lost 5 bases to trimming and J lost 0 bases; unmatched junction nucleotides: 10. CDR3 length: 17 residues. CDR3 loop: CASSQGERPSSYNEQFF. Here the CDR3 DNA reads TGTGCCAGCAGCCAGGGGGAGAGACCAAGCTCCTACAATGAGCAGTTCTTC.